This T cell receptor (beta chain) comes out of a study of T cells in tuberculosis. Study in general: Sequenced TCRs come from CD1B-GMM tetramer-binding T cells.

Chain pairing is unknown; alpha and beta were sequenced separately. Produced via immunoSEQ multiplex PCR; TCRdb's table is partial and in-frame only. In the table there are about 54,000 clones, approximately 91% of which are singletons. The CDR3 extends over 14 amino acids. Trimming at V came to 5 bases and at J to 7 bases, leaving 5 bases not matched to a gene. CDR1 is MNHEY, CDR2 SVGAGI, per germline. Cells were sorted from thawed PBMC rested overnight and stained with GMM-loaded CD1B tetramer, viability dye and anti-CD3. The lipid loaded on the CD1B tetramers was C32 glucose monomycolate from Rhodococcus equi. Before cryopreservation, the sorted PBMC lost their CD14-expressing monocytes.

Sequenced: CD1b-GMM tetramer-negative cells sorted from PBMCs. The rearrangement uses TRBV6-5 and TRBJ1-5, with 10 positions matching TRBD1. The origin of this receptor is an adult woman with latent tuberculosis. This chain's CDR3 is CASSQGQGNQPQHF. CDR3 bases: TGTGCCAGCAGTCAGGGACAGGGGAACCAGCCCCAGCATTTT.